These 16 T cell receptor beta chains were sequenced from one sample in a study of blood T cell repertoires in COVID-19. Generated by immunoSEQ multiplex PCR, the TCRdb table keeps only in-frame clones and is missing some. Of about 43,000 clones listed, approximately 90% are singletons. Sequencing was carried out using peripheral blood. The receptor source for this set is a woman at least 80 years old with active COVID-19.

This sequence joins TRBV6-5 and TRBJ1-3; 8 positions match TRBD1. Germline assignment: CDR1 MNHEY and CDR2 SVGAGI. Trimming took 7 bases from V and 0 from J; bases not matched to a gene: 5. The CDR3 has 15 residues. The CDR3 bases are TGTGCCAGCACCGACAGGGGTCGCTCTGGAAACACCATATATTTT. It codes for CASTDRGRSGNTIYF.

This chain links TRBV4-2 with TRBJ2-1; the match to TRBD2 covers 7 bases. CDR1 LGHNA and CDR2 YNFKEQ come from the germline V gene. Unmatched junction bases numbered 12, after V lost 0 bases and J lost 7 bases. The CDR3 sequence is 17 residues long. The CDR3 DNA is TGTGCCAGCAGCCAAGACCTCGCCACGGGGGGAGGAAATGAGCAGTTCTTC. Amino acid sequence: CASSQDLATGGGNEQFF.

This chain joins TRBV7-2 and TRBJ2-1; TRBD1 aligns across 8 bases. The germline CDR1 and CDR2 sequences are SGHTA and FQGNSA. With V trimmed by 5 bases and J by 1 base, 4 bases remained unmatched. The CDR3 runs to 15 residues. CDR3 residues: CASSPQGASYNEQFF. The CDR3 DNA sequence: TGTGCCAGCAGCCCGCAGGGGGCATCCTACAATGAGCAGTTCTTC. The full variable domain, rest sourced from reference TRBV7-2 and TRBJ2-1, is GAGVSQSPSNKVTEKGKDVELRCDPISGHTALYWYRQSLGQGLEFLIYFQGNSAPDKSGLPSDRFSAERTGGSVSTLTIQRTQQEDSAVYLCASSPQGASYNEQFFGPGTRLTVL.

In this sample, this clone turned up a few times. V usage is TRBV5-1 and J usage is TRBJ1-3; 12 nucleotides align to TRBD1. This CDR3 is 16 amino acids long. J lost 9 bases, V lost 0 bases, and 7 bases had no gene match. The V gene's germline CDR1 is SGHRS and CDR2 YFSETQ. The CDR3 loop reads CASSLAGTGGAGTIYF. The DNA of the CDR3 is TGCGCCAGCAGCTTGGCCGGGACAGGGGGCGCCGGCACCATATATTTT.

DNA for the CDR3: TGTGCCAGCAGCCAAGACCCGTACGAGCAGTACTTC. It is translated as CASSQDPYEQYF. J is TRBJ2-7 and V is TRBV3-1 (or the pseudogene TRBV3-2); D is unresolved. The CDR3 sequence is 12 residues long. The V gene's germline CDR1 is LGHDT and CDR2 YNNKEL (reference sequence). V lost 0 bases and J 4 bases, leaving 4 bases between the germline ends.

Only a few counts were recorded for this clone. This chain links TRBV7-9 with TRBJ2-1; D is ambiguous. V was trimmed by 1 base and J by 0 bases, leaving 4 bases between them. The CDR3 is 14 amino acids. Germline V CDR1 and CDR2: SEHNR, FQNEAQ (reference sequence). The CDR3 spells CASSLGSSYNEQFF. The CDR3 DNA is TGTGCCAGCAGCTTAGGGAGCTCCTACAATGAGCAGTTCTTC.

CDR3 sequence (DNA): TGTGCCAGCAGTTTATCGAGGACAGGTCGGTCACCCCTCCACTTT. Translating it yields CASSLSRTGRSPLHF. This rearrangement joins TRBV27 to TRBJ1-6; 7 bases align to TRBD1. The junction had 6 bases not matched to a gene; V was cut back by 0 bases and J by 10 bases. Germline values: CDR1 MNHEY, CDR2 SMNVEV (reference sequence). The CDR3 sequence is 15 residues long.

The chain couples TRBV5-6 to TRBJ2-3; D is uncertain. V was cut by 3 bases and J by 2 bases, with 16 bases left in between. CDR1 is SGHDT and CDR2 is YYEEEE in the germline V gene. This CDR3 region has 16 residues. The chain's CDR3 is CASSSQTGYFTDTQYF. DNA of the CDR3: TGTGCCAGCAGCTCCCAGACTGGGTATTTCACAGATACGCAGTATTTT.

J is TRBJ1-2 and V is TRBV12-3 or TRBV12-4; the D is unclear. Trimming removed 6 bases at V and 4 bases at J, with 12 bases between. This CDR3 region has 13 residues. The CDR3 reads CASSSGYPYGYTF. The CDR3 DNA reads TGTGCCAGCAGCTCAGGATACCCCTATGGCTACACCTTC.

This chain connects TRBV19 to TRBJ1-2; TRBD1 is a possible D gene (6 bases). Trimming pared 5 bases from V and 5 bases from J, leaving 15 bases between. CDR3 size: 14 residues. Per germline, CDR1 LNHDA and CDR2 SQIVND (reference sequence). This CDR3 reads CASSPRTAFYGYTF. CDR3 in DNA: TGTGCCAGTAGTCCAAGGACAGCCTTTTATGGCTACACCTTC.

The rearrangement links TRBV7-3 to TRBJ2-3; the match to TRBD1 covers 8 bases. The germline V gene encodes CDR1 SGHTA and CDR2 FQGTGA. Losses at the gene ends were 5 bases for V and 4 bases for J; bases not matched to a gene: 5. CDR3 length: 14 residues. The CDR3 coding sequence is TGTGCCAGCAGCCCTCGGACAGGGTCAGATACGCAGTATTTT. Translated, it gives CASSPRTGSDTQYF. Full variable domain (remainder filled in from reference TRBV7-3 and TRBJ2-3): GAGVSQTPSNKVTEKGKYVELRCDPISGHTALYWYRQSLGQGPEFLIYFQGTGAADDSGLPNDRFFAVRPEGSVSTLKIQRTERGDSAVYLCASSPRTGSDTQYFGPGTRLTVL.

The CDR3 DNA is TGTGCCAGTGGGGACAGGGCAAACTATGGCTACACCTTC. Encoded protein: CASGDRANYGYTF. This sequence joins TRBV19 and TRBJ1-2; TRBD1 agrees at 9 bases. V was pared by 8 bases and J by 2 bases, with 3 bases of the junction left unmatched. The length of the CDR3 is 13 residues. CDR1 and CDR2 (germline): LNHDA, SQIVND (reference sequence).

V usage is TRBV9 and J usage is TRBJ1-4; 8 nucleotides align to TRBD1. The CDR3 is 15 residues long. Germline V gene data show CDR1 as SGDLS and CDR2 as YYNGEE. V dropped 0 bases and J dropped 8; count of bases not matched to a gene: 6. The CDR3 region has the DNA TGTGCCAGCAGCGTAGCAGCAGGGGGCAACGAAAAACTGTTTTTT. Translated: CASSVAAGGNEKLFF.

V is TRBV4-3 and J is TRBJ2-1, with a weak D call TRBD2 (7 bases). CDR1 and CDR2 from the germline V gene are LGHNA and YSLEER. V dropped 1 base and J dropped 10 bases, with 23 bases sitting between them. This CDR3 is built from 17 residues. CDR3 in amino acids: CASSQVDDGGGVREQFF. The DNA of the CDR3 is TGCGCCAGCAGCCAAGTTGATGACGGAGGGGGGGTCAGGGAGCAGTTCTTC.

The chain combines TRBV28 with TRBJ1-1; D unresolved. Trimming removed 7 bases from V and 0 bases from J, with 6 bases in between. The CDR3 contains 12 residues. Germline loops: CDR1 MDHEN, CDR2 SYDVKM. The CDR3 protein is CASTPLNTEAFF. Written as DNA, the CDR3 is TGTGCCAGCACTCCGTTGAACACTGAAGCTTTCTTT.

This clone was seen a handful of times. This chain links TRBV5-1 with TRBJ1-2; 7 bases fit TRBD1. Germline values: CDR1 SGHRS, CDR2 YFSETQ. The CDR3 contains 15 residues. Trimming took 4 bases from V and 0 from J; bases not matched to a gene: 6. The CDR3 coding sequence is TGCGCCAGCAGCCGGACAGGAGAATCTAACTATGGCTACACCTTC. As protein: CASSRTGESNYGYTF.